A selection of T cell receptor beta chains follows, all from one sample in a study of patients and donors after allogeneic stem cell transplantation. TCRdb re-called the RT-PCR reads with MiXCR, one entry per CDR3 protein. The sample records approximately 170,000 distinct CDR3 sequences, 30% being singletons. Material for sequencing was blood, either unsorted or a sorted T cell fraction (not recorded which). The source is a human donor who was either an allogeneic HSCT recipient or a stem cell or donor lymphocyte infusion donor (not recorded which). It is not recorded whose cells these are; they may come from a transplant donor. CDR3s include the opening cysteine and the closing phenylalanine or tryptophan. D genes are given only for firm matches. The size field is filled for only some rows; it gives once, few, many or a size class.

size	J	D	V	length	CDR3	DNA
few	TRBJ2-1	TRBD2	TRBV28	15	CAAVTSGRTGNEQFF	TGTGCCGCTGTAACAAGCGGGAGGACGGGAAATGAGCAGTTCTTC
.	TRBJ2-7	.	TRBV4-2	12	CASSQVGGEQYF	TGTGCCAGCAGCCAAGTGGGGGGCGAGCAGTACTTC
.	TRBJ1-2	.	TRBV7-9	11	CASSLGVDFTF	TGTGCCAGCAGCTTGGGCGTCGACTTCACCTTC
few	TRBJ2-1	.	TRBV6-2/TRBV6-3	14	CASSYRGPGREQFF	TGTGCCAGCAGTTACCGCGGACCTGGCAGGGAGCAGTTCTTC
.	TRBJ2-7	.	TRBV4-3	17	CASSQDSPPRPAYEQYF	TGCGCCAGCAGCCAAGATTCCCCCCCCAGGCCAGCCTACGAGCAGTACTTC
.	TRBJ2-6	.	TRBV14	14	CASSQAPGANVLTF	TGTGCCAGCAGCCAAGCACCTGGGGCCAACGTCCTGACTTTC
once	TRBJ2-7	.	TRBV3-1	14	CASSQDDRFFGEYF	TGTGCCAGCAGCCAAGACGACCGTTTTTTTGGGGAGTACTTC
few	TRBJ2-1	.	TRBV7-2	13	CASSLSPANEQFF	TGTGCCAGCAGCTTAAGCCCGGCCAATGAGCAGTTCTTC
few	TRBJ1-2	.	TRBV15	14	CATSRERGPYGYTF	TGTGCCACCAGCAGAGAAAGGGGTCCCTATGGCTACACCTTC
few	TRBJ2-1	TRBD1	TRBV6-2/TRBV6-3	18	CASSYGQGAYSPYNEQFF	TGTGCCAGCAGTTATGGGCAGGGGGCCTACAGCCCTTACAATGAGCAGTTCTTC
.	TRBJ1-3	.	TRBV9	13	CASSKGRGNTIYF	TGTGCCAGCAGCAAGGGGAGGGGAAACACCATATATTTT
many	TRBJ1-1	.	TRBV7-3	14	CASSLIGGATEAFF	TGTGCCAGCAGCTTAATTGGAGGGGCCACTGAAGCTTTCTTT
.	TRBJ1-4	.	TRBV29-1	13	CSVSTADDEKLFF	TGCAGCGTCTCGACTGCGGACGATGAAAAACTGTTTTTT
many	TRBJ1-1	.	TRBV7-2	14	CASSFRAVNTEAFF	TGTGCCAGCAGCTTCCGGGCTGTGAACACTGAAGCTTTCTTT
.	TRBJ1-1	.	TRBV7-3	13	CASSGPANTEAFF	TGTGCCAGCAGCGGCCCGGCGAACACTGAAGCTTTCTTT